The rows below give T cell receptor beta chains drawn from one sample of a study of T cells after yellow fever vaccination. TCRdb re-called the 5' RACE reads with MiXCR, one entry per CDR3 protein. The sample yields a few hundred thousand distinct CDR3 sequences, 3.5% to 4.5% seen once. The sample in question was PBMCs, obtained 15 days after the yellow fever booster vaccination. The receptors derive from a man in his late teens or twenties who received the YFV17D yellow fever vaccine. The CDR3 runs from the conserved cysteine through the conserved F or W. D genes are given only for firm matches. A clone size is listed for some rows: how often the clone was seen (once, few, many), or a class if it is expanded.

cdr3_aa cdr3_nt v_call d_call j_call clone_size
CASSRGQLVKTQYF TGTGCCAGCAGTCGAGGACAGTTGGTAAAGACCCAGTACTTC TRBV12-3/TRBV12-4 . TRBJ2-5 many
CSARIGIGQPQHF TGCAGTGCTAGGATTGGGATAGGGCAGCCCCAGCATTTT TRBV20-1 . TRBJ1-5 many
CSASGLAASSYNEQFF TGCAGTGCTAGCGGACTAGCGGCAAGCTCCTACAATGAGCAGTTCTTC TRBV20-1 TRBD2 TRBJ2-1 many
CASSLSRIMNTEAFF TGTGCCAGCTCACTCTCAAGGATTATGAACACTGAAGCTTTCTTT TRBV18 . TRBJ1-1 few
CASSPQSPRETQYF TGTGCCAGCAGTCCTCAATCCCCACGGGAGACCCAGTACTTC TRBV27 . TRBJ2-5 few
CAIRSGQGNTEAFF TGTGCCATCAGATCCGGACAGGGGAACACTGAAGCTTTCTTT TRBV10-3 TRBD1 TRBJ1-1 .
CASSRLWGNSYNEQFF TGTGCCAGCAGTCGACTGTGGGGGAACTCCTACAATGAGCAGTTCTTC TRBV27 . TRBJ2-1 many
CASSLVWTSTDTQYF TGTGCCAGCAGCTTGGTCTGGACTAGCACAGATACGCAGTATTTT TRBV7-2 . TRBJ2-3 many
CSVEVDREVSGYTF TGCAGCGTTGAGGTGGACAGGGAGGTGTCTGGCTACACCTTC TRBV29-1 TRBD1 TRBJ1-2 .
CASSSRTGDEQYF TGTGCCAGCAGCTCCCGGACAGGGGACGAGCAGTACTTC TRBV7-2 TRBD1 TRBJ2-7 many
CASSPRFYQGAGNTIYF TGTGCCAGCAGTCCCCGCTTCTATCAAGGGGCTGGAAACACCATATATTTT TRBV28 . TRBJ1-3 many
CSALGATNEKLFF TGCAGTGCCCTGGGGGCAACTAATGAAAAACTGTTTTTT TRBV20-1 . TRBJ1-4 many
CASSPGRAPEAFF TGTGCCAGCAGTCCCGGAAGGGCGCCTGAGGCTTTCTTT TRBV6-2/TRBV6-3 . TRBJ1-1 many
CASSRRDRGQTGANVLTF TGTGCCAGCAGCCGACGGGACAGGGGGCAGACTGGGGCCAACGTCCTGACTTTC TRBV27 TRBD1 TRBJ2-6 few
CASRQGATSGANVLTF TGCGCCAGCAGACAGGGGGCGACCTCTGGGGCCAACGTCCTGACTTTC TRBV5-1 TRBD1 TRBJ2-6 .
CASSPRTSGRDTQYF TGTGCCAGCAGCCCCAGGACGTCCGGGCGGGATACGCAGTATTTT TRBV13 . TRBJ2-3 few
CATLLANEQFF TGTGCCACACTCCTCGCAAATGAGCAGTTCTTC TRBV10-3 . TRBJ2-1 many
CASSFMGGTYNEQFF TGTGCCAGCAGCTTTATGGGCGGGACCTACAATGAGCAGTTCTTC TRBV7-2 . TRBJ2-1 many
CASSLRERTDTQYF TGTGCCAGCAGCTTACGGGAGCGCACAGATACGCAGTATTTT TRBV7-6 . TRBJ2-3 many
CASSLRSGGAYEQYF TGTGCCAGCAGCCTACGGAGTGGGGGGGCCTACGAGCAGTACTTC TRBV11-3 TRBD2 TRBJ2-7 .
CATARGGASNQPQHF TGTGCCACTGCTCGAGGGGGCGCGAGCAATCAGCCCCAGCATTTT TRBV6-5 TRBD1 TRBJ1-5 .
CASSLERGPQETQYF TGTGCCAGCAGCTTAGAACGAGGACCCCAAGAGACCCAGTACTTC TRBV7-9 . TRBJ2-5 few